Shown below are 9 T cell receptor beta chains from a single sample sequenced in a study of blood T cell repertoires in COVID-19. Generated by immunoSEQ multiplex PCR, the TCRdb table keeps only in-frame clones and is missing some. The table records some 190,000 clones, more than 75% of them present only once. Sequenced sample: PBMCs or T cells enriched from blood (not recorded which). The receptors come from a man between 60 and 75 years old who had been exposed to COVID-19.

The chain carries TRBV9 and TRBJ1-6; tentative D call: TRBD1 (6 bases). V shed 0 bases and J shed 9 bases, with 13 bases lying between them. The germline CDR1 and CDR2 sequences are SGDLS and YYNGEE. This CDR3 comprises 15 residues. This CDR3 is CASSVDSDRRSPLHF. CDR3 bases: TGTGCCAGCAGCGTAGACTCGGACAGACGTTCACCCCTCCACTTT.

The chain carries TRBV18 and TRBJ2-6; 9 bases map to TRBD1. CDR3 length: 20 amino acids. With 6 bases clipped from V and 0 bases from J, the junction kept 15 bases outside the gene matches. Germline V gene lookup returns CDR1 KGHSH and CDR2 LQKENI. As DNA, the CDR3 is TGTGCCAGCTCCAACCGTATGGTCGGACAGGGGAACTCTGGGGCCAACGTCCTGACTTTC. It specifies CASSNRMVGQGNSGANVLTF.

The rearrangement uses TRBV28 and TRBJ2-5; 12 bases align to TRBD2. The CDR3 extends over 15 amino acids. Germline V CDR1 and CDR2: MDHEN, SYDVKM. J lost 0 bases, V lost 9 bases, and 5 bases had no gene match. CDR3 sequence reads: CASSGTSGYQETQYF. CDR3 sequence (DNA): TGTGCCAGTTCCGGGACTAGCGGGTACCAAGAGACCCAGTACTTC.

The chain combines TRBV6-5 with TRBJ2-3; 7 positions agree with TRBD2. Unmatched junction bases numbered 11, after V lost 6 bases and J lost 5 bases. The CDR3 has 15 amino acids. Germline lookup yields CDR1 MNHEY and CDR2 SVGAGI. The CDR3 region has the DNA TGTGCCAGCAGGATGGGGGGGACTAAAGGAGATACGCAGTATTTT. Amino acids: CASRMGGTKGDTQYF.

The gene calls are TRBV11-3 and TRBJ2-5; D possibly corresponds to TRBD2 (6 bases). Per germline, CDR1 SGHNT and CDR2 YENEEA. The V gene lost 2 bases and the J gene lost 7 bases, with 11 bases spanning the gap. The CDR3 totals 13 residues. CDR3 coding DNA: TGTGCCAGCAGCTTAATCCAGGGAGGGACCCAGTACTTC. This sequence encodes CASSLIQGGTQYF.

The V gene is TRBV19, the J gene TRBJ1-5; the D gene is possibly TRBD1 (5 bases). Trimming cost V 3 bases and J 6 bases, with 12 bases left between them. Germline CDR1 and CDR2: LNHDA and SQIVND (reference sequence). This CDR3 has 14 residues. Written as DNA, the CDR3 is TGTGCCAGTAGTATGGGCAGCGGGGGTCAGCCCCAGCATTTT. Residues: CASSMGSGGQPQHF.

The chain joins TRBV5-6 to TRBJ1-1; D not certain. Germline CDR1 and CDR2: SGHDT and YYEEEE. This CDR3 has 15 residues. Trimming shortened V by 5 bases and J by 1 base, and 15 bases separated the two germline ends. The CDR3: CASSFNTVGNTEAFF. The CDR3 region has the DNA TGTGCCAGCAGTTTCAATACAGTGGGGAACACTGAAGCTTTCTTT. Variable domain in full (rest from reference TRBV5-6 and TRBJ1-1): DAGVTQSPTHLIKTRGQQVTLRCSPKSGHDTVSWYQQALGQGPQFIFQYYEEEERQRGNFPDRFSGHQFPNYSSELNVNALLLGDSALYLCASSFNTVGNTEAFFGQGTRLTVV.

V usage is TRBV30 and J usage is TRBJ2-3, with D unresolved. Per the germline V gene, CDR1 is GTSNPN and CDR2 is SVGIG (reference sequence). V was shortened by 2 bases and J by 1 base, with 10 bases between the two germline ends. The CDR3 consists of 14 residues. The CDR3 loop is CAWSNGLGTDTQYF. In DNA form, the CDR3 reads TGTGCCTGGAGTAATGGTTTAGGCACAGATACGCAGTATTTT. Together with reference TRBV30 and TRBJ2-3, the CDR3 gives the full variable domain: SQTIHQWPATLVQPVGSPLSLECTVEGTSNPNLYWYRQAAGRGLQLLFYSVGIGQISSEVPQNLSASRPQDRQFILSSKKLLLSDSGFYLCAWSNGLGTDTQYFGPGTRLTVL.

The chain uses TRBV19 and TRBJ2-7, with 7 bases aligning to TRBD1. The CDR3 contains 14 residues. The ends lost 3 bases at V and 6 bases at J; junction bases unmatched: 8. CDR1 is LNHDA, CDR2 SQIVND, per germline (reference sequence). CDR3 residues: CASSIYSRGSEQYF. The CDR3 DNA follows: TGTGCCAGTAGTATTTATTCCAGGGGGAGCGAGCAGTACTTC.